The clone carrying this TCR beta chain was found a few times. The CDR3 extends over 14 amino acids. Germline-derived CDR1 and CDR2 are MDHEN and SYDVKM. V lost 7 bases and J lost 2, with 15 bases in between. This sample is drawn from a study of T cells in Graves' hyperthyroidism and ophthalmopathy. TCR beta CDR3 region amplification was performed from RNA transcripts. RT-PCR in the first round (using the HTBI primer set) targeted the TCR CDR3. TCRdb reprocessed the multiplex PCR reads with MiXCR, giving one entry per CDR3 protein. This sample has a few hundred thousand distinct CDR3 sequences; approximately 15% occur once, and the top ten carry 13%.

The sequenced sample consisted of blood. The receptor comes from a woman aged 40 to 50 with Graves' hyperthyroidism that later progressed to Graves' ophthalmopathy. The genes are TRBV28 and TRBJ2-7; maybe TRBD2 (6 bases). CDR3 amino acids: CASTLMTGAYEQYF. For the CDR3, the DNA is TGTGCCAGCACCCTAATGACGGGGGCCTACGAGCAGTACTTC.